Only a few counts were recorded for the clone carrying this T cell receptor (beta chain). The antigen is undetermined. The protocol was immunoSEQ multiplex PCR, while the TCRdb copy is restricted to in-frame clones and leaves out a portion. Among about 32,000 clones listed, over 65% were seen once. Regarding time point: week 35, safety follow-up. One vaccine dose held 300 ug of mutant IDH1 20-mer peptide and came with topical imiquimod. Administration of eight vaccinations to patients took place in weeks 1, 3, 5, 7, 11, 15, 19, 23. The data were obtained in a study of a mutant IDH1 vaccine in newly diagnosed glioma. Study-level information: Averaging approximately 42 years of age, treated patients were about 60% male and approximately 40% female. The earlier regimen, radiotherapy, temozolomide, or both, was most often both. Study outcomes and limitations: Pseudoprogression looked unconnected to shifts in top peripheral T cell clonotypes.

This CDR3 comprises 15 residues. CDR1 and CDR2 (germline): SGHTA, FQGNSA. The V end lost 5 bases, the J end lost 4 bases, and 14 bases lay between the germline ends. The sequenced sample was PBMCs, obtained from a glioma patient whose treatment included an IDH1 peptide vaccine. J is TRBJ1-4 and V is TRBV7-2; a weak D match, TRBD1 (6 bases). The clonotype was recovered from a woman aged 40 to 49 with glioma. The CDR3 sequence: CASSPSTGVNEKLFF. The CDR3 coding sequence is TGTGCCAGCAGCCCTTCGACAGGCGTTAATGAAAAACTGTTTTTT.